This T cell receptor beta chain was observed in a study of PD-L1 blockade in urothelial cancer. At the level of the study: The median number of T cells present in blood samples was approximately 140,000.

A note on this clone: Its antigen is unidentified.

The repertoire was sequenced with immunoSEQ multiplex PCR; TCRdb's copy has only in-frame clones and lacks some. In the table there are 100,000 to 150,000 clones, 86% of which are singletons. Study-level results: Patients with below-median pretreatment blood clonality survived longer.

This sample's time point: peripheral blood 6 weeks after treatment start. Locally advanced or metastatic urothelial carcinoma affected all patients. Between 1 and 8 samples, pretreatment and on-treatment, were given by each patient. This receptor was identified in a man aged 45 to 65 with urothelial cancer. The starting material was PBMCs, obtained around atezolizumab (anti-PD-L1) treatment.

CDR3 sequence (DNA): TGTGCCACCCGACAGGCGTTATCCGGTTCACCCCTCCACTTT. As protein: CATRQALSGSPLHF. The rearrangement links TRBV5-5 to TRBJ1-6, with D tentatively TRBD1 (6 bases). CDR1 is SGHKS, CDR2 YYEKEE, per germline (reference sequence). The CDR3 loop spans 14 amino acids. The V and J ends lost 9 bases and 9 bases respectively, with 19 bases between them.